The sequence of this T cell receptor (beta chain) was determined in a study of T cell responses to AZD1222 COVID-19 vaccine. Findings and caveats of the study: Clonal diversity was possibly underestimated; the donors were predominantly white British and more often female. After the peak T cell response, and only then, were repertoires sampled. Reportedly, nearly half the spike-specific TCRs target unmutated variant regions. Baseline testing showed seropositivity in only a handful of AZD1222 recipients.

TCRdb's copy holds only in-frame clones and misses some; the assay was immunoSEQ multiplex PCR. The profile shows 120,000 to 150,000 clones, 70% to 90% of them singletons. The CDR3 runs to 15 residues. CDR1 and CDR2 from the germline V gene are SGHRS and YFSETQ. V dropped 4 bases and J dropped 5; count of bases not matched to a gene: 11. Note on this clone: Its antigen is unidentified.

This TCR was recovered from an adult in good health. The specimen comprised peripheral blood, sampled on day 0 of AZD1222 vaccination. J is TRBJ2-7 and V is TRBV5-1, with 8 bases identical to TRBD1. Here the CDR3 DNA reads TGCGCCAGCAGCGCCGGGACAGGTGTCCCGCACGAGCAGTACTTC. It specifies CASSAGTGVPHEQYF.